This passage covers 32 T cell receptor beta chains from one sample sequenced in a study of CD8+ T cells in alopecia areata. The sequencing template was cDNA reverse transcribed from extracted RNA. Profiling relied on immunoSEQ multiplex PCR, and the TCRdb table lists in-frame clones only, not all of them. This repertoire shows 100,000 to 150,000 clones, 50% to 60% found once; its top ten account for 3.5% to 5%. This specimen was CD4+ T cells sorted from blood, taken at week 0. These receptors were taken from a human donor with alopecia areata.

The V gene is TRBV11-2, the J gene TRBJ2-1; the D is unclear. Germline V gene lookup returns CDR1 SGHAT and CDR2 FQNNGV. V dropped 5 bases and J dropped 12 bases, with 23 bases sitting between them. CDR3 size: 15 residues. The CDR3 loop is CASSLPITPLFPQFF. As DNA, the CDR3 is TGTGCCAGCAGCCTACCTATTACCCCTTTGTTTCCGCAGTTCTTC.

J is TRBJ1-1 and V is TRBV29-1, with D perhaps matching TRBD1 (6 bases). Germline V gene sequence: CDR1 SQVTM, CDR2 ANQGSEA. The V end was cut by 7 bases, the J end by 4 bases, with 13 bases between. The CDR3 runs 12 residues. In DNA form, the CDR3 reads TGCAGCGCCAGGACGGGGGCCACTGAAGCTTTCTTT. Protein sequence: CSARTGATEAFF.

The rearrangement links TRBV6-6 to TRBJ2-7; 7 nucleotides align to TRBD1. The ends lost 6 bases at V and 2 bases at J; junction bases unmatched: 7. Germline lookup yields CDR1 MNHNY and CDR2 SVGAGI (reference sequence). The CDR3 consists of 14 residues. As DNA, the CDR3 is TGTGCCAGCAGCTCCGGGACAGCCCCCTACGAGCAGTACTTC. Translating gives CASSSGTAPYEQYF.

CDR3 DNA sequence: TGTGCCAGCAGTGCCGGACAGACTGAAGAGACCCAGTACTTC. Amino acids: CASSAGQTEETQYF. The chain has TRBV2 and TRBJ2-5, with a weak D call TRBD1 (6 bases). CDR1 is SNHLY, CDR2 FYNNEI, per germline. V dropped 4 bases and J dropped 3 bases, with 12 bases sitting between them. The length of the CDR3 is 14 residues.

This sequence joins TRBV19 and TRBJ2-5; the D gene is possibly TRBD2 (5 bases). With 9 bases removed from V and 2 bases from J, the gap between germline ends came to 13 bases. The CDR3 totals 13 residues. Germline values: CDR1 LNHDA, CDR2 SQIVND (reference sequence). CDR3 amino acids: CASGLNRQETQYF. The DNA for the CDR3 is TGTGCCAGCGGACTGAATCGGCAAGAGACCCAGTACTTC.

This clone was seen more than once but under ten times. Other DNA sequences in this sample translate to the same CDR3. The V gene is TRBV7-3, the J gene TRBJ1-2, with D tentatively TRBD1 (6 bases). CDR1 SGHTA and CDR2 FQGTGA come from the germline V gene. The CDR3 contains 13 residues. The V and J ends lost 5 bases and 1 base respectively, with 8 bases between them. CDR3: CASSPDSNYGYTF. CDR3 DNA: TGTGCCAGCAGCCCGGACAGTAACTATGGCTACACCTTC.

The chain employs TRBV5-1 and TRBJ1-1; D is ambiguous. This CDR3 region has 16 residues. Germline V CDR1 and CDR2: SGHRS, YFSETQ. The germline V and J ends were trimmed by 0 bases and 1 base, with 13 bases remaining between them. Here the CDR3 reads CASSLDARIRNTEAFF. The CDR3 coding sequence is TGCGCCAGCAGCTTGGATGCCAGGATTAGGAACACTGAAGCTTTCTTT.

This clone was counted once. The chain combines TRBV25-1 with TRBJ2-3; D is possibly TRBD2 (6 bases). There are 16 residues in the CDR3. Trimming removed 6 bases at V and 1 base at J, with 17 bases between. Germline-derived CDR1 and CDR2 are MGHDK and SYGVNS. The CDR3 bases are TGTGCCAGCAGGAGGGGTACTAGCCTTGGCACAGATACGCAGTATTTT. Translated: CASRRGTSLGTDTQYF.

This clone was seen a handful of times. The genes are TRBV27 and TRBJ1-2; D gene unclear. The CDR3 is made up of 12 amino acids. Deletions cut 6 bases from V and 4 bases from J, with 9 bases between. CDR1 MNHEY and CDR2 SMNVEV come from the germline V gene (reference sequence). The CDR3 loop reads CASRGPSYGYTF. As DNA, the CDR3 is TGTGCCAGCAGGGGCCCATCCTATGGCTACACCTTC.

This clone was observed a few times. The chain has TRBV6-5 and TRBJ1-2; D is ambiguous. From germline, CDR1 is MNHEY and CDR2 SVGAGI. The V end was cut by 0 bases, the J end by 2 bases, with 13 bases between. The CDR3 sequence is 16 residues long. In DNA, the CDR3 is TGTGCCAGCAGTTACTCTCTGCCGACTGTAAACTATGGCTACACCTTC. This codes for CASSYSLPTVNYGYTF.

J is TRBJ1-2 and V is TRBV13, with 11 bases identical to TRBD1. From germline, CDR1 is PRHDT and CDR2 FYEKMQ (reference sequence). The CDR3 totals 15 residues. The J segment lost 4 bases and the V segment lost 5 bases, leaving 6 bases of the junction unmatched. The CDR3 spells CASSRGTGGRYGYTF. The CDR3 nucleotides are TGTGCCAGCAGCCGAGGGACAGGGGGACGCTATGGCTACACCTTC. The full variable domain, in which reference TRBV13 and TRBJ1-2 provide the parts outside the CDR3, is AAGVIQSPRHLIKEKRETATLKCYPIPRHDTVYWYQQGPGQDPQFLISFYEKMQSDKGSIPDRFSAQQFSDYHSELNMSSLELGDSALYFCASSRGTGGRYGYTFGSGTRLTVV.

This chain uses TRBV27 with TRBJ2-5; TRBD2 might be the D (8 bases). CDR3 length: 17 residues. The V end was cut by 5 bases, the J end by 2 bases, with 21 bases between. Looked up from germline, CDR1 is MNHEY and CDR2 is SMNVEV (reference sequence). The CDR3 reads CASSPSRDSGRQETQYF. The CDR3 nucleotides are TGTGCCAGCAGTCCTAGCCGGGACAGCGGGAGACAAGAGACCCAGTACTTC.

The table lists this clone with a few counts. Other DNA sequences within the sample encode an identical CDR3. This sequence joins TRBV2 and TRBJ2-7; D gene unclear. Germline-derived CDR1 and CDR2 are SNHLY and FYNNEI. V was clipped by 1 base and J by 4 bases, with 5 bases between them. The CDR3 covers 12 residues. CDR3 residues: CASSEGVYEQYF. The CDR3 DNA reads as TGTGCCAGCAGTGAAGGAGTTTACGAGCAGTACTTC. Full variable domain (rest looked up from reference TRBV2 and TRBJ2-7): EPEVTQTPSHQVTQMGQEVILRCVPISNHLYFYWYRQILGQKVEFLVSFYNNEISEKSEIFDDQFSVERPDGSNFTLKIRSTKLEDSAMYFCASSEGVYEQYFGPGTRLTVT.

The genes are TRBV7-9 and TRBJ1-2, with TRBD1 identical over 9 bases. The V segment lost 5 bases and the J segment 3 bases; nucleotides outside the gene matches: 13. The CDR3 has 17 residues. Germline V gene sequence: CDR1 SEHNR, CDR2 FQNEAQ (reference sequence). The CDR3: CASSPRDREATYYGYTF. CDR3 nucleotides: TGTGCCAGCAGCCCGAGGGACAGGGAGGCGACCTACTATGGCTACACCTTC.

The CDR3 nucleotides read TGTGCCATCAGCCGCGAGGGAGCGGGGGGGCTAGAGACCCAGTACTTC. Translated, it gives CAISREGAGGLETQYF. The chain carries TRBV10-3 and TRBJ2-5, with 10 bases lining up with TRBD2. After removal of 6 bases from V and 4 bases from J, the junction contained 11 bases not matched to a gene. The CDR3 has 16 amino acids. The V gene's germline CDR1 is ENHRY and CDR2 SYGVKD.

The V call is TRBV2, the J call TRBJ2-6; the D is unclear. CDR3 length: 15 amino acids. In germline, CDR1 is SNHLY, CDR2 FYNNEI. The ends were cut back, 6 bases at V and 0 bases at J, with 9 bases in the middle. The CDR3 nucleotides read TGTGCCAGCAGCGATCAGAGCTCTGGGGCCAACGTCCTGACTTTC. This translates into CASSDQSSGANVLTF. Together with reference TRBV2 and TRBJ2-6, the CDR3 gives the full variable domain: EPEVTQTPSHQVTQMGQEVILRCVPISNHLYFYWYRQILGQKVEFLVSFYNNEISEKSEIFDDQFSVERPDGSNFTLKIRSTKLEDSAMYFCASSDQSSGANVLTFGAGSRLTVL.

This clone was counted between two and nine times. This sequence joins TRBV28 and TRBJ2-7, with 12 bases aligning to TRBD1. The J segment lost 5 bases and the V segment lost 5 bases, leaving 7 bases of the junction unmatched. Germline values: CDR1 MDHEN, CDR2 SYDVKM. CDR3 length equals 15 residues. The CDR3 spells CASSAPGQGADEQYF. The CDR3 DNA follows: TGTGCCAGCAGTGCGCCGGGACAGGGGGCCGACGAGCAGTACTTC.

J is TRBJ2-5 and V is TRBV10-3; D is unresolved. V was clipped by 2 bases and J by 7 bases, with 11 bases between them. Per germline, CDR1 ENHRY and CDR2 SYGVKD. The length of the CDR3 is 13 residues. The CDR3 loop reads CAISELAMGTQYF. CDR3 nucleotides: TGTGCCATCAGTGAGCTGGCTATGGGGACCCAGTACTTC.

This chain joins TRBV4-2 and TRBJ1-2; D gene uncertain. The CDR3 consists of 13 residues. From germline, CDR1 is LGHNA and CDR2 YNFKEQ. V gave up 0 bases and J gave up 9 bases, with 11 bases separating them. CDR3 DNA: TGTGCCAGCAGCCAAGATCCAGGCAATAGCTACACCTTC. This encodes CASSQDPGNSYTF.

V is TRBV5-4 and J is TRBJ1-1, with 7 positions matching TRBD1. CDR3 length: 15 amino acids. The germline V gene has CDR1 SGHNT and CDR2 YYREEE (reference sequence). V shed 0 bases, J shed 5 bases, and the junction held 7 bases outside the gene matches. The CDR3 region is CASSLAGRGETEAFF. CDR3 in DNA: TGTGCCAGCAGCTTGGCGGGCAGGGGGGAAACTGAAGCTTTCTTT.

The rearrangement links TRBV9 to TRBJ1-2, with TRBD1 as a possible D gene (5 bases). Trimming removed 0 bases at V and 0 bases at J, with 15 bases between. The CDR3 totals 17 residues. Germline CDR1 and CDR2: SGDLS and YYNGEE. In DNA form, the CDR3 reads TGTGCCAGCAGCGTAGTGCGAGCGACAGCCTCTAACTATGGCTACACCTTC. It yields the protein CASSVVRATASNYGYTF.

This clone was found once. The chain is built from TRBV19 and TRBJ2-5; possible D gene TRBD1, 6 bases. Germline CDR1 LNHDA, CDR2 SQIVND (reference sequence). Trimming took 3 bases from V and 5 from J, leaving 7 bases between them. The CDR3 covers 12 residues. Written as DNA, the CDR3 is TGTGCCAGTAGTATCCAGGGGGAGACCCAGTACTTC. Its protein product is CASSIQGETQYF.

V and J are TRBV23-1 and TRBJ2-2; 7 positions match TRBD1. TRBV23-1 is an open reading frame, and its role is uncertain. V lost 3 bases and J lost 1; bases outside the gene matches: 8. The CDR3 sequence is 17 residues long. CDR3 residues: CASSQGKQGRNTGELFF. The CDR3 region has the DNA TGCGCCAGCAGTCAGGGTAAACAGGGGCGGAACACCGGGGAGCTGTTTTTT.

The rearrangement joins TRBV4-3 to TRBJ2-5; D is unclear. The germline V gene has CDR1 LGHNA and CDR2 YSLEER. V gave up 1 base and J gave up 5 bases, with 8 bases separating them. The CDR3 loop spans 13 amino acids. DNA for the CDR3: TGCGCCAGCAGCCAAGGAGTCAGGGAGACCCAGTACTTC. As protein: CASSQGVRETQYF.

The chain links TRBV19 to TRBJ2-7; D not resolved. The CDR3 runs 12 residues. In germline, CDR1 is LNHDA, CDR2 SQIVND (reference sequence). Trimming cost V 5 bases and J 1 base, with 6 bases left between them. CDR3 amino acids: CASSATSYEQYF. Here the CDR3 DNA reads TGTGCCAGTAGTGCTACTTCCTACGAGCAGTACTTC.

The CDR3 sequence: CASSGQETQYF. Written as DNA, the CDR3 is TGTGCCAGCAGCGGCCAAGAGACCCAGTACTTC. The J gene is TRBJ2-5, the V gene TRBV14; no reliable D call. V gave up 5 bases and J gave up 1 base, with 2 bases separating them. Germline CDR1 is SGHDN and CDR2 is FVKESK. The CDR3 extends over 11 amino acids. The full variable domain, its missing parts supplied by reference TRBV14 and TRBJ2-5, is EAGVTQFPSHSVIEKGQTVTLRCDPISGHDNLYWYRRVMGKEIKFLLHFVKESKQDESGMPNNRFLAERTGGTYSTLKVQPAELEDSGVYFCASSGQETQYFGPGTRLLVL.

The rearrangement joins TRBV6-1 to TRBJ1-2; D gene ambiguous. Trimming pared 4 bases from V and 3 bases from J, leaving 12 bases between. The CDR3 loop spans 14 amino acids. Per germline, CDR1 MNHNS and CDR2 SASEGT. CDR3 residues: CASSAESSHYGYTF. Here the CDR3 DNA reads TGTGCCAGCAGTGCGGAGAGCTCCCACTATGGCTACACCTTC.

The CDR3 DNA sequence: TGCGCCAGCAGCGGAACAGGGGGAGATACTGAAGCTTTCTTT. Amino acids: CASSGTGGDTEAFF. J is TRBJ1-1 and V is TRBV5-1, with 8 bases that match TRBD1. This CDR3 is 14 amino acids long. Germline V gives CDR1 SGHRS, CDR2 YFSETQ. V shed 4 bases, J shed 5 bases, and the junction held 7 bases outside the gene matches.

The chain links TRBV5-6 to TRBJ1-1; D ambiguous. Between the trimmed V and J ends, which lost 5 bases and 0 bases, there was a span of 11 bases. The CDR3 covers 14 residues. From germline, CDR1 is SGHDT and CDR2 YYEEEE. CDR3 in amino acids: CASSFRGLNTEAFF. The CDR3 region has the DNA TGTGCCAGCAGTTTTCGAGGGCTGAACACTGAAGCTTTCTTT.

The chain employs TRBV6-5 and TRBJ2-1; D gene ambiguous. Germline V CDR1 and CDR2: MNHEY, SVGAGI. V was shortened by 0 bases and J by 4 bases, with 7 bases between the two germline ends. The CDR3 loop spans 14 amino acids. The CDR3 bases are TGTGCCAGCAGTTACTCTACAGCTTACAATGAGCAGTTCTTC. Translation: CASSYSTAYNEQFF.

CDR3 nucleotide sequence: TGCAGCGTTGAGGTGGCTAGCGGCACAGATACGCAGTATTTT. It specifies CSVEVASGTDTQYF. The chain has TRBV29-1 and TRBJ2-3; D might be TRBD2 (6 bases). V was shortened by 3 bases and J by 1 base, with 11 bases between the two germline ends. The CDR3 spans 14 residues. Germline V lookup: CDR1 SQVTM, CDR2 ANQGSEA.

V usage is TRBV30 and J usage is TRBJ1-4; perhaps TRBD1 as D (5 bases). Trimming stripped 1 base from V and 6 bases from J, with 15 bases between. Germline V gives CDR1 GTSNPN, CDR2 SVGIG (reference sequence). This CDR3 region has 15 residues. The CDR3 sequence is CAWSGPDKEYEKLFF. CDR3 coding DNA: TGTGCCTGGAGTGGCCCGGACAAAGAATATGAAAAACTGTTTTTT.